What follows are 29 T cell receptor beta chains derived from one specimen sequenced in a study of blood T cell repertoires in COVID-19. TCRdb's table, derived via immunoSEQ multiplex PCR, lists solely in-frame clones and lacks some. This table has 95,000 to 150,000 clones, roughly 90% appearing once. The sequenced sample consisted of peripheral blood. These receptors came from a man in his fifties with acute or convalescent COVID-19.

The rearrangement links TRBV7-2 to TRBJ1-2, with TRBD1 identical over 8 bases. The CDR3 has 13 amino acids. J was trimmed by 4 bases and V by 11 bases; bases with no gene match: 9. Germline lookup yields CDR1 SGHTA and CDR2 FQGNSA. This chain's CDR3 is CAGRTGTGYGYTF. CDR3 coding DNA: TGTGCCGGCCGGACGGGGACAGGCTATGGCTACACCTTC.

This clone was counted once. The chain's CDR3 is CAWSGRVGYTF. CDR3 nucleotides: TGTGCCTGGAGTGGCAGGGTTGGCTACACCTTC. The chain has TRBV30 and TRBJ1-2; maybe TRBD1 (5 bases). This CDR3 spans 11 amino acids. Trimming stripped 1 base from V and 7 bases from J, with 7 bases between. Germline V lookup: CDR1 GTSNPN, CDR2 SVGIG (reference sequence).

The CDR3 is CAWSPGTGGLAKNIQYF. CDR3 in DNA: TGTGCCTGGAGTCCCGGGACAGGGGGGTTAGCCAAAAACATTCAGTACTTC. V is TRBV30 and J is TRBJ2-4; 11 nucleotides agree with TRBD1. The CDR3 is 17 residues long. Germline CDR1 is GTSNPN and CDR2 is SVGIG (reference sequence). After removal of 2 bases from V and 0 bases from J, the junction contained 6 bases not matched to a gene.

The chain combines TRBV5-1 with TRBJ2-7; D might be TRBD2 (5 bases). V lost 4 bases to trimming and J lost 1 base, with 24 bases between them. This CDR3 contains 18 residues. CDR1 and CDR2 (germline): SGHRS, YFSETQ. The CDR3 region has the DNA TGCGCCAGCAGCCAGAGGAGCCAGGCGGGCGCTACTTCCTACGAGCAGTACTTC. It specifies CASSQRSQAGATSYEQYF.

CDR3 region: CASSSEVGRVNSPLHF. The CDR3 DNA reads as TGTGCCAGCAGCTCTGAGGTCGGCAGGGTTAATTCACCCCTCCACTTT. This chain connects TRBV7-8 to TRBJ1-6, with D possibly being TRBD1 (5 bases). CDR1 and CDR2 (germline): SGHVS, FQNEAQ. This CDR3 region has 16 residues. Between the trimmed V and J ends, which lost 4 bases and 6 bases, there was a span of 16 bases.

This sequence joins TRBV7-9 and TRBJ1-2; TRBD1 matches at 9 bases. This CDR3 contains 15 residues. Germline V gene data show CDR1 as SEHNR and CDR2 as FQNEAQ (reference sequence). With V trimmed by 5 bases and J by 4 bases, 8 bases remained unmatched. The CDR3 DNA follows: TGTGCCAGCAGCCGGGACAGGGAGGAGGTCTATGGCTACACCTTC. Protein: CASSRDREEVYGYTF.

The chain links TRBV11-3 to TRBJ2-5; 8 bases match TRBD2. V was pared by 8 bases and J by 1 base, with 12 bases of the junction left unmatched. The length of the CDR3 is 16 residues. Germline lookup yields CDR1 SGHNT and CDR2 YENEEA. The CDR3 region is CASSGALAGSQETQYF. The CDR3 DNA is TGTGCCAGCTCCGGGGCCCTAGCGGGTTCCCAAGAGACCCAGTACTTC.

The V call is TRBV5-1, the J call TRBJ2-7, with D unclear. Germline assignment: CDR1 SGHRS and CDR2 YFSETQ. Trimming cost V 4 bases and J 5 bases, with 10 bases left between them. This CDR3 comprises 12 residues. CDR3 DNA sequence: TGCGCCAGCAGCCCTAGTCGGGACGAGCAGTACTTC. Residues: CASSPSRDEQYF.

This clone turned up a few times. The chain couples TRBV2 to TRBJ2-2; D is ambiguous. The germline V gene has CDR1 SNHLY and CDR2 FYNNEI. The CDR3 loop spans 14 amino acids. Trimming pared 3 bases from V and 6 bases from J, leaving 11 bases between. CDR3 DNA sequence: TGTGCCAGCAGTGATTCCCCTCGCGCCGGGGAGCTGTTTTTT. Its translation is CASSDSPRAGELFF. Based on the CDR3 plus reference TRBV2 and TRBJ2-2, the full variable domain is EPEVTQTPSHQVTQMGQEVILRCVPISNHLYFYWYRQILGQKVEFLVSFYNNEISEKSEIFDDQFSVERPDGSNFTLKIRSTKLEDSAMYFCASSDSPRAGELFFGEGSRLTVL.

This chain's CDR3 is CASSSLSGRTDTQYF. The DNA for the CDR3 is TGTGCCAGCAGCTCCCTTAGCGGGAGGACAGATACGCAGTATTTT. The chain is built from TRBV5-4 and TRBJ2-3; 10 nucleotides line up with TRBD2. V was pared by 3 bases and J by 3 bases, with 4 bases of the junction left unmatched. Germline values: CDR1 SGHNT, CDR2 YYREEE (reference sequence). CDR3 length: 15 residues.

This clone turned up a few times. The same CDR3 also results from other DNA sequences found in this sample. The chain employs TRBV6-5 and TRBJ2-7; TRBD1 agrees at 11 bases. Per the germline V gene, CDR1 is MNHEY and CDR2 is SVGAGI. The V gene end was trimmed by 0 bases and the J gene end by 0 bases; junction bases not matched to a gene: 1. The CDR3 is 16 amino acids. The CDR3, as DNA: TGTGCCAGCAGTTACTCTGGACAGGGGGCCTCCTACGAGCAGTACTTC. Translated: CASSYSGQGASYEQYF.

The V call is TRBV19, the J call TRBJ2-3; a possible D gene is TRBD1 (6 bases). CDR1 and CDR2 from the germline V gene are LNHDA and SQIVND (reference sequence). Deletions cut 7 bases from V and 7 bases from J, with 18 bases between. The CDR3 extends over 14 amino acids. CDR3 protein: CASMVGGAQYTQYF. CDR3 in DNA: TGTGCCAGTATGGTTGGGGGCGCGCAGTATACGCAGTATTTT.

The chain is built from TRBV20-1 and TRBJ2-7; TRBD1 matches at 8 bases. With 3 bases clipped from V and 2 bases from J, the junction kept 9 bases outside the gene matches. The CDR3 is 15 amino acids. The germline CDR1 and CDR2 sequences are DFQATT and SNEGSKA (reference sequence). The CDR3 loop is CSASRGQAGAYEQYF. CDR3 nucleotide sequence: TGCAGTGCTAGTAGGGGACAGGCTGGGGCCTACGAGCAGTACTTC.

The table lists this clone with a count of one. This sequence joins TRBV5-1 and TRBJ2-1, with D possibly matching TRBD2 (7 bases). V was clipped by 6 bases and J by 6 bases, with 13 bases between them. CDR3 length: 13 residues. Germline values: CDR1 SGHRS, CDR2 YFSETQ. The CDR3 DNA reads as TGCGCCAGCAACATGGGAGGGGGCAATGAGCAGTTCTTC. Translating it yields CASNMGGGNEQFF.

V and J are TRBV12-3 or TRBV12-4 and TRBJ1-2; 8 positions match TRBD1. Trimming at V came to 6 bases and at J to 8 bases, leaving 8 bases not matched to a gene. The CDR3 totals 13 residues. The CDR3 bases are TGTGCCAGCAGCTCGACAGGGGCCTGGGGCTACACCTTC. Its protein product is CASSSTGAWGYTF.

V is TRBV18 and J is TRBJ2-7; 9 positions match TRBD2. CDR1 and CDR2 (germline): KGHSH, LQKENI. The junction had 10 bases not matched to a gene; V was cut back by 3 bases and J by 4 bases. The CDR3 length is 16 residues. The CDR3 sequence is CASSPLAGGGSYEQYF. CDR3 nucleotide sequence: TGTGCCAGCTCACCCTTGGCGGGAGGGGGTTCTTACGAGCAGTACTTC.

This clone appeared a single time. The J gene is TRBJ2-5, the V gene TRBV2, with a weak D call TRBD2 (6 bases). V shed 0 bases and J shed 1 base, with 9 bases lying between them. CDR1 is SNHLY, CDR2 FYNNEI, per germline. The CDR3 covers 15 residues. In DNA form, the CDR3 reads TGTGCCAGCAGTGAAGCTGGACTATTCCAAGAGACCCAGTACTTC. The encoded protein is CASSEAGLFQETQYF.

The genes are TRBV7-6 and TRBJ2-3; 9 bases are a match to TRBD2. The trim removed 4 bases at V and 1 base at J, leaving 6 bases unmatched. Germline V lookup: CDR1 SGHVS, CDR2 FNYEAQ. This CDR3 region has 16 residues. CDR3 nucleotide sequence: TGTGCCAGCAGCTCCTATAGCGGGGGACGCACAGATACGCAGTATTTT. Its translation is CASSSYSGGRTDTQYF.

The J gene is TRBJ2-5, the V gene TRBV27, with 11 bases fitting TRBD1. V shed 5 bases and J 3 bases; nucleotides not matched to a gene: 8. Germline V lookup: CDR1 MNHEY, CDR2 SMNVEV (reference sequence). The CDR3 is made up of 16 amino acids. The CDR3 region has the DNA TGTGCCAGCAGTAGGGGGACAGGGGGGGCGGAAGAGACCCAGTACTTC. This gives the protein CASSRGTGGAEETQYF.

This chain uses TRBV24-1 with TRBJ2-3; D is possibly TRBD1 (6 bases). Trimming shortened V by 4 bases and J by 8 bases, and 18 bases separated the two germline ends. Germline V gene lookup returns CDR1 KGHDR and CDR2 SFDVKD. The CDR3 length is 15 residues. The CDR3 DNA follows: TGTGCCACCAGTGAGACCGGGACAACGGCAGGTACGCAGTATTTT. Translating it yields CATSETGTTAGTQYF.

The V and J genes are TRBV28 and TRBJ2-1; the D gene is possibly TRBD2 (6 bases). CDR3 length: 16 residues. Trimming took off 1 base at V and 5 bases at J, with 15 bases between the two ends. Germline CDR1 reads MDHEN; CDR2 reads SYDVKM. The CDR3 DNA follows: TGTGCCAGCAGTTTATTTATAGCGGAACCAAACAATGAGCAGTTCTTC. It encodes CASSLFIAEPNNEQFF.

DNA for the CDR3: TGTGCCTTCCGGACAGGGACGGACACCATATATTTT. Protein product: CAFRTGTDTIYF. The rearrangement links TRBV30 to TRBJ1-3; the match to TRBD1 covers 8 bases. The CDR3 runs 12 residues. The germline V gene encodes CDR1 GTSNPN and CDR2 SVGIG (reference sequence). Trimming removed 7 bases from V and 8 bases from J; junction bases left unmatched: 7.

The chain is built from TRBV5-1 and TRBJ2-2; D is undetermined. The V gene's germline CDR1 is SGHRS and CDR2 YFSETQ. The CDR3 runs 16 residues. V was pared by 0 bases and J by 0 bases, with 9 bases between. The DNA of the CDR3 is TGCGCCAGCAGCTTGGTTCCTGTCGCGAACACCGGGGAGCTGTTTTTT. Protein product: CASSLVPVANTGELFF.

The chain is built from TRBV5-1 and TRBJ1-3; D ambiguous. V was pared by 3 bases and J by 2 bases, with 6 bases between. The CDR3 runs to 13 residues. Germline loops: CDR1 SGHRS, CDR2 YFSETQ. CDR3 sequence: CASSWRTGNTIYF. In DNA, the CDR3 is TGCGCCAGCAGCTGGAGAACTGGAAACACCATATATTTT.

This clone occurred once. CDR3 amino acids: CASSAASGGPLPKNIQYF. The CDR3 coding sequence is TGCGCCAGCAGCGCTGCGTCTGGGGGCCCTCTTCCCAAAAACATTCAGTACTTC. The V and J genes are TRBV5-1 and TRBJ2-4, with D possibly TRBD1 on 6 matching bases. Germline CDR1 is SGHRS and CDR2 is YFSETQ. The ends were cut back, 4 bases at V and 2 bases at J, with 22 bases in the middle. The CDR3 has 18 amino acids.

The chain recombines TRBV9 with TRBJ2-2; a possible D gene is TRBD2 (5 bases). The V and J ends lost 4 bases and 2 bases respectively, with 12 bases between them. The CDR3 has 15 amino acids. Germline V lookup: CDR1 SGDLS, CDR2 YYNGEE. The CDR3 sequence: CASSPAGLNTGELFF. Here the CDR3 DNA reads TGTGCCAGCAGCCCAGCCGGACTCAACACCGGGGAGCTGTTTTTT. Supplemented by reference TRBV9 and TRBJ2-2, the full variable domain reads DSGVTQTPKHLITATGQRVTLRCSPRSGDLSVYWYQQSLDQGLQFLIQYYNGEERAKGNILERFSAQQFPDLHSELNLSSLELGDSALYFCASSPAGLNTGELFFGEGSRLTVL.

This chain joins TRBV9 and TRBJ2-3; TRBD1 aligns across 10 bases. V shed 4 bases, J shed 2 bases, and the junction held 7 bases outside the gene matches. This CDR3 is 16 amino acids long. CDR1 is SGDLS and CDR2 is YYNGEE in the germline V gene. The CDR3 region is CASSNRDRGYTDTQYF. The CDR3 DNA reads as TGTGCCAGCAGCAACCGGGACAGGGGCTACACAGATACGCAGTATTTT.

V is TRBV9 and J is TRBJ1-5, with 10 bases matching TRBD1. With 0 bases clipped from V and 6 bases from J, the junction kept 6 bases outside the gene matches. CDR1 and CDR2 from the germline V gene are SGDLS and YYNGEE. The CDR3 sequence is 16 residues long. In DNA form, the CDR3 reads TGTGCCAGCAGCGTAGTACGCGGGGACAGGGGTCAGCCCCAGCATTTT. Amino acid sequence: CASSVVRGDRGQPQHF.

The chain couples TRBV6-2 or TRBV6-3 to TRBJ1-3; D is undetermined. The V gene's germline CDR1 is MNHEY and CDR2 SVGEGT. Trimming pared 2 bases from V and 0 bases from J, leaving 5 bases between. This CDR3 is built from 14 residues. The CDR3 spells CASSYGSSGNTIYF. The CDR3 nucleotides are TGTGCCAGCAGTTACGGCAGCTCTGGAAACACCATATATTTT.